The rows below give T cell receptor beta chains drawn from one sample of a study of CD8 T cells in Susac syndrome. A single record per CDR3 protein comes from TCRdb applying MiXCR to the immunoSEQ multiplex PCR reads. Among roughly 120,000 distinct CDR3 sequences, 85% to 95% were seen once, and the ten largest hold just under 0.095%. The sequencing sample was made of CD4+ T cells from PBMCs. These receptors were collected from a human donor with multiple sclerosis. Each CDR3 is given without its conserved first and last residue. Clone size is stated in some rows and not others, as once, few, many or a class when expanded.

V: TRBV7-9
size: NA
CDR3: ASSLIDSEAF

V: TRBV7-2
size: NA
CDR3: ASSSDRVESF

V: TRBV7-8
size: NA
CDR3: ASSPPASGRNEQF

V: TRBV10-3
size: NA
CDR3: AISDEGETQY

V: TRBV7-2
size: NA
CDR3: ASSLPGQGSILSGNTIY

V: TRBV6-5
size: NA
CDR3: ASAMGPSTYEQY

V: TRBV5-1
size: NA
CDR3: ASSLAGGSGNEKLF

V: TRBV29-1
size: NA
CDR3: SVGLGSNQPQH

V: TRBV30
size: NA
CDR3: AWSGGGGQPQH

V: TRBV6-5
size: NA
CDR3: ASSVAGDDYEQY

V: TRBV6-2/TRBV6-3
size: NA
CDR3: ASRYGWSGLGEQY

V: TRBV7-9
size: few
CDR3: ASSLSGGPQGEQY

V: TRBV6-1
size: NA
CDR3: ASSNRFNYGYT

V: TRBV6-5
size: NA
CDR3: ASSYSILKGGPGEQY

V: TRBV11-3
size: NA
CDR3: ASSPSLAGAKGEQF

V: TRBV7-2
size: NA
CDR3: ASTGSAGGLNEQF

V: TRBV2
size: NA
CDR3: ASIPGYSYEQY

V: TRBV3-1
size: NA
CDR3: ASSITGVFNEQF

V: TRBV29-1
size: NA
CDR3: SVGGTSVSYEQY

V: TRBV12-3/TRBV12-4
size: NA
CDR3: ASSSSGTGRSEQY

V: TRBV3-1
size: NA
CDR3: ASSQLQGKAF

V: TRBV7-2
size: NA
CDR3: ASSLNWGENTIY

V: TRBV30
size: once
CDR3: AWRVGTASPLH

V: TRBV6-1
size: NA
CDR3: ASSATGTGDYEQY

V: TRBV11-2
size: NA
CDR3: ASSFKEGAYEQY

V: TRBV12-3/TRBV12-4
size: NA
CDR3: ASTPRRLSTDTQY

V: TRBV7-3
size: NA
CDR3: ASSLLGLSSYNEQF

V: TRBV30
size: NA
CDR3: AWAAGGWNQPQH